The rows below give T cell receptor beta chains drawn from one sample of a study of cytomegalovirus exposure and HLA in healthy donors. TCRdb's table, derived via immunoSEQ multiplex PCR, lists solely in-frame clones and lacks some. The data show over 250,000 clones, roughly 85% seen once. Specimen: PBMCs. The receptors derive from a woman aged 18-35 years in good health and CMV-seronegative. The CDR3 runs from the conserved cysteine through the conserved F or W. Some rows have no size entry. The others give once, few or many, or a class for an expanded clone.

j_call cdr3_length v_call clone_size cdr3_aa
TRBJ2-7 15 TRBV2 . CASSETPGQGYEQYF
TRBJ2-3 12 TRBV29-1 . CSVEASTDTQYF
TRBJ2-2 15 TRBV29-1 . CSVERGRRGTGELFF
TRBJ2-2 16 TRBV18 . CASSFLAGSNTGELFF
TRBJ1-1 14 TRBV29-1 . CSVPWQGADTEAFF
TRBJ2-2 14 TRBV29-1 . CSVDRREGTGELFF
TRBJ1-1 10 TRBV20-1 . CSAADREAFF
TRBJ2-1 15 TRBV5-1 . CASSFTPGSYNEQFF
TRBJ1-1 12 TRBV6-5 . CASFRGFTEAFF
TRBJ1-2 13 TRBV10-3 . CAISEPGLWGYTF
TRBJ2-7 16 TRBV5-4 . CASSPGGAGGRYEQYF
TRBJ1-5 14 TRBV6-5 . CASSYGQGDQPQHF
TRBJ2-7 13 TRBV27 once CASSFKGGREQYF
TRBJ2-1 15 TRBV7-9 . CASSDRLASHNEQFF
TRBJ1-4 14 TRBV4-1 . CASSSRDRDEKLFF
TRBJ1-6 14 TRBV28 . CATSTGWIGSPLHF
TRBJ2-2 11 TRBV7-9 few CASSYLGELFF
TRBJ2-1 13 TRBV5-1 . CASSSLRDNEQFF
TRBJ1-1 17 TRBV19 . CASSGFGTGGRRTEAFF
TRBJ2-7 14 TRBV7-7 . CASSPYAGSYEQYF
TRBJ2-2 14 TRBV7-6 few CASSSRQGPGELFF
TRBJ1-2 14 TRBV28 . CASSFLQGFYGYTF
TRBJ2-3 16 TRBV6-4 . CASSDLAGGSTDTQYF
TRBJ2-5 15 TRBV7-7 . CASSLARQEQETQYF
TRBJ1-5 14 TRBV7-9 . CASSPDRGDQPQHF
TRBJ1-2 15 TRBV27 . CASRTTLGGNYGYTF
TRBJ2-7 12 TRBV5-1 . CASSSQGYEQYF
TRBJ2-7 16 TRBV2 few CASTRRGGHRGYEQYF
TRBJ2-7 14 TRBV6-5 . CASRKGLSSGEQYF
TRBJ2-1 13 TRBV6-5 . CASRYPAGEEQFF
TRBJ2-1 16 TRBV7-3 . CASSLTPLRDRGEQFF
TRBJ1-4 14 TRBV28 . CASTDSATNEKLFF
TRBJ2-1 14 TRBV28 . CASILGGAYNEQFF
TRBJ1-1 13 TRBV5-1 . CASSLQGGTEAFF
TRBJ1-5 15 TRBV6-5 few CASSFGQGVGQPQHF
TRBJ2-5 14 TRBV28 . CASSLWRGPETQYF
TRBJ1-2 15 TRBV5-1 . CASSLEGQGGYGYTF
TRBJ1-3 17 TRBV5-1 . CASSPARDRGEVNTIYF
TRBJ1-2 14 TRBV7-9 . CASSLGGGGYGYTF
TRBJ2-7 13 TRBV19 . CASSLGLRYEQYF
TRBJ2-5 14 TRBV11-1 . CASSFSTGKETQYF
TRBJ2-3 14 TRBV27 . CASSLVRSTDTQYF
TRBJ1-5 17 TRBV19 . CASRGTKIRDSNQPQHF
TRBJ1-1 12 TRBV5-1 once CASSGGGWGAFF
TRBJ2-7 14 TRBV11-2 . CASSKTGSPYEQYF
TRBJ1-4 16 TRBV5-6 . CASSALGQGADEKLFF
TRBJ1-2 14 TRBV6-6 . CASRTAEGVYGYTF
TRBJ1-5 15 TRBV28 . CASSLGTGGNQPQHF
TRBJ2-7 14 TRBV7-9 . CASQRWELSYEQYF
TRBJ2-7 15 TRBV19 . CASSIGPGGIYEQYF
TRBJ2-6 11 TRBV4-3 . CASSRANVLTF